This T cell receptor (beta chain) stems from a study of post-analysis software for immune sequencing data. Overall study context: Disease courses included relapsing-remitting, secondary progressive and progressive-relapsing multiple sclerosis. Study-wide points: In patients, TRBV5-6, TRBV5-1 and TRBV20-1 belonged to roughly five TRBV segments found more frequently than in controls. F measure grouped same-batch samples tightly together. There was significantly lower normalized Chao1 diversity in multiple sclerosis patients than in controls.

About this clonotype: The antigen is not known. Relative to the germline gene, one junction end is altered; a read error may explain this.

Incorporated into the TCR beta cDNA libraries were unique molecular identifiers, which served to reduce PCR and sequencing biases. Each batch of about 0.95 to 10 million T cells produced roughly 450,000 cDNA molecules. One entry per CDR3 protein, called by TCRdb with MiXCR from the PCR reads. The data show about 820,000 distinct CDR3 sequences, with roughly half seen just once and over 4% held by the top ten. This CDR3 has 13 amino acids. Germline CDR1 reads LGHDT; CDR2 reads YNNKEL (reference sequence). The source material was blood. The chain uses TRBV3-1 and TRBJ1-1; D is uncertain. This TCR was sampled from a girl aged 10 to 17 with multiple sclerosis. The DNA for the CDR3 is TGTGCCAGCAACCAAGTTTCGAACACTGAAGCTTTCTTT. Protein sequence: CASNQVSNTEAFF.